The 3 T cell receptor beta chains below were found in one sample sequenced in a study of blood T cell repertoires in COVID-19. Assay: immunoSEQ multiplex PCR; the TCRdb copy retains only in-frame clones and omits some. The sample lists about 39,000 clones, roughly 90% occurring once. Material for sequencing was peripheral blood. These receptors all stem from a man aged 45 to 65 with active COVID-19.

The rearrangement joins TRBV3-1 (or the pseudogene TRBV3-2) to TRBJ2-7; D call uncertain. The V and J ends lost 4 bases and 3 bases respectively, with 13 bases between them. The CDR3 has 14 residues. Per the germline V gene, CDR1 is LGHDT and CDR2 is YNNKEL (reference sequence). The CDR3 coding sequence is TGTGCCAGCAGCCCCCTACTAAGTTTCTACGAGCAGTACTTC. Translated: CASSPLLSFYEQYF.

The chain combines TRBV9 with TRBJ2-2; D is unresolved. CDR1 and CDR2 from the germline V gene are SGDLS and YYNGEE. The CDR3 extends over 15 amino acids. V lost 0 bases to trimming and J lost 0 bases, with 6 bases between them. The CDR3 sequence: CASSVGPANTGELFF. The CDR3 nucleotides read TGTGCCAGCAGCGTAGGGCCAGCGAACACCGGGGAGCTGTTTTTT.

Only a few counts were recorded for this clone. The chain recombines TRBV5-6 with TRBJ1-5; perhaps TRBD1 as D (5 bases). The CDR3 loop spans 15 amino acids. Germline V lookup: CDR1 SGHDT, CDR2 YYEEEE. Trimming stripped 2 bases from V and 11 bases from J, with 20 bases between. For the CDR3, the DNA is TGTGCCAGCAGCTTTATGGGACTTCTGTTGGGGGCCCAGCATTTT. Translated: CASSFMGLLLGAQHF.